This T cell receptor (beta chain) was recovered during a study of T-cell memory formation after mild COVID-19. It was 5'RACE with constant-segment primers that produced the TCR alpha and TCR beta cDNA libraries, which carried sample barcodes and UMIs. MiXCR was run by TCRdb on the 5' RACE reads, yielding one entry per CDR3 protein. This table has approximately 580,000 distinct CDR3 sequences, roughly 20% appearing once. CDR1 and CDR2 from the germline V gene are MNHEY and SVGAGI. Unmatched junction bases numbered 9, after V lost 5 bases and J lost 7 bases. CDR3 length equals 14 residues. The sample comprised PBMCs or a T cell subset sorted from them (not recorded which). V is TRBV6-5 and J is TRBJ1-2, with 8 bases identical to TRBD1. This sequence originates from an adult woman who had mild COVID-19 (a few samples of this study predate the infection). Cell type and time point are not known. In DNA, the CDR3 is TGTGCCAGCAGTACCGACAGGGGAAGGTTTGGCTACACCTTC. The encoded protein is CASSTDRGRFGYTF.